The 7 T cell receptor beta chains listed next were all sequenced from one sample in a study of shared clonotypes between healthy human individuals. CD45RO-negative CD8 cells positively selected for CCR7 made up the naive population, which excluded terminally differentiated effector memory CD45RA+ cells. Sequencing was performed with immunoSEQ multiplex PCR; in TCRdb, only in-frame clones are kept and a portion is missing. The data contain about 2.1 million clones, about 93% of them singletons. The specimen was naive CD8+ T cells from PBMCs. The source is a man aged 18 to 35 in good health. Some clones in this sample may be carry-over from other donors' samples.

This CDR3 reads CASSPPLAGDNEQYF. CDR3 coding DNA: TGTGCCAGCAGCCCCCCGCTAGCGGGAGATAACGAGCAGTACTTC. The chain has TRBV9 and TRBJ2-7, with 10 bases identical to TRBD2. The germline gives CDR1 SGDLS, CDR2 YYNGEE. The CDR3 covers 15 residues. The J segment lost 5 bases and the V segment lost 4 bases, leaving 9 bases of the junction unmatched. The complete variable domain, with remaining parts taken from reference TRBV9 and TRBJ2-7, reads DSGVTQTPKHLITATGQRVTLRCSPRSGDLSVYWYQQSLDQGLQFLIQYYNGEERAKGNILERFSAQQFPDLHSELNLSSLELGDSALYFCASSPPLAGDNEQYFGPGTRLTVT.

The V and J genes are TRBV27 and TRBJ2-7; D not resolved. V was shortened by 0 bases and J by 0 bases, with 12 bases between the two germline ends. There are 16 residues in the CDR3. Per germline, CDR1 MNHEY and CDR2 SMNVEV (reference sequence). The CDR3 nucleotides are TGTGCCAGCAGTTTATCTGGGCTGCTGAGCTCCTACGAGCAGTACTTC. Protein sequence: CASSLSGLLSSYEQYF.

Notes on this clone: Other DNA sequences of this sample code for an identical CDR3. The chain links TRBV9 to TRBJ1-3; D is ambiguous. The germline gives CDR1 SGDLS, CDR2 YYNGEE. V shed 3 bases and J shed 4 bases, with 8 bases lying between them. CDR3 length equals 13 residues. The DNA of the CDR3 is TGTGCCAGCAGCGGACGGTCGGGAAACACCATATATTTT. This translates into CASSGRSGNTIYF.

The chain uses TRBV28 and TRBJ1-1, with a tentative D call TRBD1 (5 bases). Germline lookup yields CDR1 MDHEN and CDR2 SYDVKM. V shed 0 bases and J shed 4 bases, with 6 bases lying between them. There are 13 residues in the CDR3. This CDR3 is CASSLWGRTEAFF. The CDR3 DNA is TGTGCCAGCAGTTTATGGGGACGCACTGAAGCTTTCTTT.

The V and J genes are TRBV27 and TRBJ1-2; TRBD1 matches 10 bases. From germline, CDR1 is MNHEY and CDR2 SMNVEV (reference sequence). This CDR3 contains 14 residues. V was pared by 3 bases and J by 7 bases, with 5 bases of the junction left unmatched. The DNA for the CDR3 is TGTGCCAGCAGTTTCAGGGGACAGGGGACTGGCTACACCTTC. Its protein is CASSFRGQGTGYTF.

J is TRBJ2-7 and V is TRBV6-1; 7 nucleotides line up with TRBD2. J gave up 2 bases and V 5 bases, and 6 bases lay outside the gene matches. Germline V gene sequence: CDR1 MNHNS, CDR2 SASEGT. The CDR3 consists of 14 residues. The CDR3 region is CASSNRDYAYEQYF. DNA of the CDR3: TGTGCCAGCAGTAACCGGGACTACGCCTACGAGCAGTACTTC.

The chain's CDR3 is CASAINIAGEGITGELFF. In nucleotides, the CDR3 is TGCGCCAGTGCAATCAACATAGCGGGAGAAGGTATCACCGGGGAGCTGTTTTTT. The J gene is TRBJ2-2, the V gene TRBV4-3; the match to TRBD2 covers 9 bases. This CDR3 region has 18 residues. V was clipped by 9 bases and J by 4 bases; unmatched bases: 18. The germline gives CDR1 LGHNA, CDR2 YSLEER.